The 5 T cell receptor beta chains below were found in one sample sequenced in a study of T cell responses to AZD1222 COVID-19 vaccine. The data were produced by immunoSEQ multiplex PCR, yet TCRdb's version contains in-frame clones alone and is incomplete. The data show more than 90,000 clones, with more than 65% seen just once and about 9.7% held by the top ten. Sequencing was performed on peripheral blood, taken on day 0 of AZD1222 vaccination. Every receptor here comes from an adult in good health.

This clone has a handful of counts. The chain recombines TRBV23-1 with TRBJ1-1; D possibly corresponds to TRBD1 (6 bases). TRBV23-1 is identified as an open reading frame with a role that is uncertain. V lost 0 bases and J lost 8, with 13 bases in between. The CDR3 totals 14 residues. The CDR3 loop is CASSQSSSQGEAFF. The CDR3 nucleotides read TGCGCCAGCAGTCAATCGTCGAGTCAGGGGGAAGCTTTCTTT.

V usage is TRBV28 and J usage is TRBJ1-5, with D maybe TRBD1 (6 bases). Germline CDR1 is MDHEN and CDR2 is SYDVKM. The germline V and J ends were trimmed by 1 base and 3 bases, with 10 bases remaining between them. CDR3 length: 15 amino acids. The DNA of the CDR3 is TGTGCCAGCAGTTTATACCCAGGGGACAATCAGCCCCAGCATTTT. Translation: CASSLYPGDNQPQHF.

The chain recombines TRBV28 with TRBJ1-2; 7 positions agree with TRBD1. This CDR3 spans 16 amino acids. The germline V gene encodes CDR1 MDHEN and CDR2 SYDVKM. V was pared by 2 bases and J by 6 bases, with 12 bases of the junction left unmatched. This CDR3 is CASSLVAGGKDDGYTF. CDR3 sequence (DNA): TGTGCCAGCAGTTTAGTTGCAGGGGGAAAAGACGATGGCTACACCTTC.

This chain joins TRBV7-9 and TRBJ1-5; no clear D. Germline assignment: CDR1 SEHNR and CDR2 FQNEAQ (reference sequence). There are 13 residues in the CDR3. V shed 0 bases and J shed 9 bases, with 9 bases lying between them. The CDR3 nucleotides are TGTGCCAGCAGCTTAGCGGGCCCAGGGCCCCAGCATTTT. This codes for CASSLAGPGPQHF.

The chain recombines TRBV7-2 with TRBJ1-4; 7 bases are shared with TRBD1. V was clipped by 5 bases and J by 0 bases; unmatched bases: 12. Germline V gene sequence: CDR1 SGHTA, CDR2 FQGNSA. The CDR3 has 18 residues. The CDR3 DNA reads TGTGCCAGCAGCCCCAGGACAGGCTTTTTTGCAACTAATGAAAAACTGTTTTTT. It encodes CASSPRTGFFATNEKLFF.